The 27 T cell receptor beta chains listed next were all sequenced from one sample in a study of identical twins. Each CDR3 protein gets one entry after TCRdb re-called the 5' RACE reads with MiXCR. The top ten clones hold over 7% of a sample with 350,000 to 400,000 distinct CDR3 sequences, approximately 8.7% of them seen once. The specimen was naive T cells sorted from blood. The receptors were gathered from a woman between 50 and 59 years old in good health.

In its sample, this clonotype was seen many times. The rearrangement links TRBV12-3 or TRBV12-4 to TRBJ1-1; no firm D call. The V end lost 3 bases, the J end lost 4 bases, and 6 bases lay between the germline ends. CDR3 length: 12 residues. Here the CDR3 DNA reads TGTGCCAGCAGTTTGGGTGCCACTGAAGCTTTCTTT. Protein sequence: CASSLGATEAFF.

This clonotype was detected many times. The V and J genes are TRBV4-1 and TRBJ2-1; 12 positions agree with TRBD2. Germline-derived CDR1 and CDR2 are MGHRA and YSYEKL. With V trimmed by 3 bases and J by 1 base, 7 bases remained unmatched. This CDR3 comprises 18 residues. CDR3 amino acids: CASSQTSGSLRSYNEQFF. The DNA of the CDR3 is TGCGCCAGCAGCCAGACTAGCGGGAGTTTAAGGTCCTACAATGAGCAGTTCTTC.

Comments on this clonotype: This may arise from a read error, as a much more abundant clone is one base away. This chain links TRBV7-9 with TRBJ2-3, with 13 bases that match TRBD2. Germline V gives CDR1 SEHNR, CDR2 FQNEAQ (reference sequence). The CDR3 extends over 17 amino acids. The CDR3 DNA is TGTGCCAGCGGCTTCTTAGGACTAGCGGGAGTTGGGGATACGCAGTATTTT. Protein product: CASGFLGLAGVGDTQYF.

This clonotype came up a few times. The chain links TRBV5-1 to TRBJ2-5; tentatively, D is TRBD2 (5 bases). Germline V CDR1 and CDR2: SGHRS, YFSETQ. V gave up 1 base and J gave up 0 bases, with 13 bases separating them. This CDR3 has 16 amino acids. The CDR3 DNA follows: TGCGCCAGCAGCTTGACTGGAGCGGCGTACCAAGAGACCCAGTACTTC. Amino acids: CASSLTGAAYQETQYF.

This clonotype was counted between two and nine times. The chain combines TRBV4-2 with TRBJ2-3; 13 bases fit TRBD2. CDR3 length equals 17 residues. J was trimmed by 4 bases and V by 6 bases; bases with no gene match: 10. CDR1 is LGHNA, CDR2 YNFKEQ, per germline. This CDR3 reads CASRTLGTSGISDTQYF. The CDR3 DNA follows: TGTGCCAGCAGAACTTTAGGGACTAGCGGGATCTCAGATACGCAGTATTTT.

The rearrangement uses TRBV29-1 and TRBJ2-6; unclear D gene. V shed 4 bases and J shed 1 base, with 11 bases lying between them. This CDR3 is built from 15 residues. The germline V gene encodes CDR1 SQVTM and CDR2 ANQGSEA. CDR3 DNA: TGCAGCGTTGGAAGGGTGGGTTCTGGGGCCAACGTCCTGACTTTC. Protein: CSVGRVGSGANVLTF.

The rearrangement links TRBV20-1 to TRBJ2-1, with D possibly TRBD2 on 5 matching bases. The V end was cut by 5 bases, the J end by 6 bases, with 20 bases between. Per germline, CDR1 DFQATT and CDR2 SNEGSKA (reference sequence). This CDR3 region has 15 residues. The DNA of the CDR3 is TGCAGTGCTCGCTTGGACTTGCGGAACCTCAATGAGCAGTTCTTC. It translates to CSARLDLRNLNEQFF.

This clonotype showed up many times. The chain has TRBV9 and TRBJ2-1; TRBD1 matches 10 bases. The V gene's germline CDR1 is SGDLS and CDR2 YYNGEE. V trimming: 3 bases; J trimming: 7 bases; junction bases outside the gene matches: 10. The CDR3 consists of 16 residues. CDR3 residues: CASSAPRGQGWNEQFF. The CDR3 DNA follows: TGTGCCAGCAGCGCGCCAAGGGGACAGGGGTGGAATGAGCAGTTCTTC.

This clonotype was observed a few times. The rearrangement uses TRBV5-1 and TRBJ2-1; TRBD2 matches 7 bases. The germline gives CDR1 SGHRS, CDR2 YFSETQ. The CDR3 has 15 residues. With V trimmed by 6 bases and J by 2 bases, 8 bases remained unmatched. The CDR3 bases are TGCGCCAGCACACCTCCGGGACTACCCTACAATGAGCAGTTCTTC. This codes for CASTPPGLPYNEQFF.

This clonotype was counted only a few times. J is TRBJ2-1 and V is TRBV29-1; maybe TRBD2 (6 bases). The germline V gene encodes CDR1 SQVTM and CDR2 ANQGSEA. The CDR3 is 14 residues long. V was trimmed by 6 bases and J by 6 bases, leaving 18 bases between them. The CDR3: CSVGGTASGNEQFF. The CDR3, as DNA: TGCAGCGTGGGCGGGACCGCATCAGGCAATGAGCAGTTCTTC.

The genes are TRBV5-1 and TRBJ2-7; D is uncertain. The CDR3 loop spans 14 amino acids. V dropped 2 bases and J dropped 3 bases, with 12 bases sitting between them. Germline V CDR1 and CDR2: SGHRS, YFSETQ. For the CDR3, the DNA is TGCGCCAGCAGCTTCGGTCAGAGGAACTACGAGCAGTACTTC. This sequence encodes CASSFGQRNYEQYF.

This clonotype has at least ten counts. The rearrangement links TRBV6-4 to TRBJ2-2; 8 bases are shared with TRBD2. V shed 2 bases, J shed 4 bases, and the junction held 3 bases outside the gene matches. Germline lookup yields CDR1 MRHNA and CDR2 SNTAGT. The CDR3 sequence is 15 residues long. CDR3 sequence (DNA): TGTGCCAGCAGTGACGGACTAGCTGGCACCGGGGAGCTGTTTTTT. This gives the protein CASSDGLAGTGELFF.

The rearrangement joins TRBV7-9 to TRBJ2-7, with D maybe TRBD1 (5 bases). The CDR3 has 12 amino acids. The germline V gene encodes CDR1 SEHNR and CDR2 FQNEAQ (reference sequence). Trimming took 5 bases from V and 6 from J, leaving 11 bases between them. CDR3 sequence reads: CASSPWQGEQYF. CDR3 coding DNA: TGTGCCAGCAGCCCCTGGCAGGGCGAGCAGTACTTC.

This clonotype was found many times. The V gene is TRBV4-1, the J gene TRBJ1-5; 12 nucleotides line up with TRBD1. V trimming: 0 bases; J trimming: 11 bases; junction bases outside the gene matches: 5. This CDR3 contains 15 residues. Germline lookup yields CDR1 MGHRA and CDR2 YSYEKL. CDR3 sequence (DNA): TGCGCCAGCAGCCAAGATGGGGACAGGGGGCAGTCCCAGCATTTT. Residues: CASSQDGDRGQSQHF.

The chain employs TRBV12-3 or TRBV12-4 and TRBJ2-3; the D gene is possibly TRBD1 (5 bases). The CDR3 has 16 residues. V dropped 5 bases and J dropped 4 bases, with 19 bases sitting between them. CDR3 bases: TGTGCCAGCAGTCCCCTGGCAGGGTCGGGTTCAGATACGCAGTATTTT. It is translated as CASSPLAGSGSDTQYF.

This sequence joins TRBV18 and TRBJ2-5, with unresolved D. V was trimmed by 3 bases and J by 5 bases, leaving 4 bases between them. The CDR3 totals 11 residues. In germline, CDR1 is KGHSH, CDR2 LQKENI. Here the CDR3 reads CASSPMETQYF. The CDR3 coding sequence is TGTGCCAGCTCACCGATGGAGACCCAGTACTTC.

This clonotype was observed many times. V usage is TRBV12-3 or TRBV12-4 and J usage is TRBJ2-3, with TRBD1 matching over 9 bases. Trimming at V came to 3 bases and at J to 3 bases, leaving 7 bases not matched to a gene. The CDR3 contains 16 residues. In nucleotides, the CDR3 is TGTGCCAGCAGTTTCCCAACAGGGGGCGCGACAGATACGCAGTATTTT. It specifies CASSFPTGGATDTQYF.

This clonotype was detected a few times. Germline is not matched at one junction end, which may reflect a read error. This sequence joins TRBV30 and TRBJ2-1; 9 bases fit TRBD2. Germline V gene sequence: CDR1 GTSNPN, CDR2 SVGIG (reference sequence). This CDR3 is 13 amino acids long. The CDR3 nucleotides read TGTGCCTGGAGCCCTCCGGGGCTAGCGGGAAGTCGGTTC. This translates into CAWSPPGLAGSRF.

A few counts support this clonotype. The chain carries TRBV9 and TRBJ1-1; no definite D call. V lost 0 bases and J 0 bases, leaving 12 bases between the germline ends. There are 16 residues in the CDR3. Germline assignment: CDR1 SGDLS and CDR2 YYNGEE. CDR3 loop: CASSVGGFGMNTEAFF. The CDR3 DNA reads as TGTGCCAGCAGCGTAGGAGGGTTCGGGATGAACACTGAAGCTTTCTTT.

The chain couples TRBV5-5 to TRBJ1-1, with D possibly matching TRBD1 (6 bases). CDR1 SGHKS and CDR2 YYEKEE come from the germline V gene (reference sequence). CDR3 length: 12 amino acids. V was trimmed by 3 bases and J by 7 bases, leaving 10 bases between them. The CDR3 reads CASSSGQIEAFF. The CDR3 DNA reads TGTGCCAGCAGCTCTGGACAGATTGAAGCTTTCTTT.

The CDR3 nucleotides are TGCAGTGCTAGAGATGGGGGTGGAGGGAGCAATCAGCCCCAGCATTTT. Protein sequence: CSARDGGGGSNQPQHF. The V and J genes are TRBV20-1 and TRBJ1-5; perhaps TRBD1 as D (5 bases). V was cut by 0 bases and J by 1 base, with 13 bases left in between. CDR3 length: 16 amino acids. Germline V CDR1 and CDR2: DFQATT, SNEGSKA (reference sequence).

This clonotype has at least ten counts. V gene TRBV7-8 combines with J gene TRBJ1-5, with D possibly being TRBD1 (6 bases). The germline V and J ends were trimmed by 5 bases and 6 bases, with 20 bases remaining between them. The V gene's germline CDR1 is SGHVS and CDR2 FQNEAQ. This CDR3 contains 16 residues. CDR3 DNA sequence: TGTGCCAGCAGCCTGCGCCAGGCCTCCAGGGGTCAGCCCCAGCATTTT. Amino acids: CASSLRQASRGQPQHF.

The chain couples TRBV20-1 to TRBJ2-2; D might be TRBD2 (6 bases). This CDR3 comprises 15 residues. The V end lost 3 bases, the J end lost 4 bases, and 15 bases lay between the germline ends. Germline V gives CDR1 DFQATT, CDR2 SNEGSKA (reference sequence). Written as DNA, the CDR3 is TGCAGTGCTAGGGTAAAACTAGCTGGCACCGGGGAGCTGTTTTTT. Amino acids: CSARVKLAGTGELFF.

This clonotype was counted ten times or more. The V and J genes are TRBV29-1 and TRBJ2-2; D call uncertain. Trimming took off 2 bases at V and 6 bases at J, with 4 bases between the two ends. Germline V gene lookup returns CDR1 SQVTM and CDR2 ANQGSEA. This CDR3 is 11 amino acids long. The chain's CDR3 is CSVERSGELFF. In nucleotides, the CDR3 is TGCAGCGTTGAAAGGTCCGGGGAGCTGTTTTTT.

At least ten counts were recorded for this clonotype. V usage is TRBV7-9 and J usage is TRBJ2-1, with TRBD2 matching 14 bases. In germline, CDR1 is SEHNR, CDR2 FQNEAQ (reference sequence). The CDR3 totals 18 residues. J gave up 6 bases and V 5 bases, and 12 bases lay outside the gene matches. CDR3 DNA: TGTGCCAGCAGCGGGCCCGGGACTAGCGGGAGTTTGGGCAATGAGCAGTTCTTC. This translates into CASSGPGTSGSLGNEQFF. Based on the CDR3 plus reference TRBV7-9 and TRBJ2-1, the full variable domain is DTGVSQNPRHKITKRGQNVTFRCDPISEHNRLYWYRQTLGQGPEFLTYFQNEAQLEKSRLLSDRFSAERPKGSFSTLEIQRTEQGDSAMYLCASSGPGTSGSLGNEQFFGPGTRLTVL.

The V gene is TRBV14, the J gene TRBJ2-2; D unclear. V gave up 0 bases and J gave up 2 bases, with 7 bases separating them. This CDR3 contains 15 residues. Germline V gene lookup returns CDR1 SGHDN and CDR2 FVKESK. Here the CDR3 DNA reads TGTGCCAGCAGCCAAGACAACAGAAACACCGGGGAGCTGTTTTTT. It translates to CASSQDNRNTGELFF.

This clonotype was counted many times. The rearrangement uses TRBV5-1 and TRBJ2-1; 7 bases map to TRBD2. Germline-derived CDR1 and CDR2 are SGHRS and YFSETQ. The CDR3 has 14 residues. V trimming: 1 base; J trimming: 6 bases; junction bases outside the gene matches: 4. The CDR3 reads CASSLTSELNEQFF. CDR3 nucleotides: TGCGCCAGCAGCTTGACTAGCGAGCTCAATGAGCAGTTCTTC.